One and the same sample provided the 8 T cell receptor beta chains below, sequenced in a study of T cells in localized non-small cell lung cancer. Generated by immunoSEQ multiplex PCR, the TCRdb table keeps only in-frame clones and is missing some. The repertoire includes 4,300 or so clones, around 30% of them detected once, and just over 8% sits in the top ten. Specimen: lung tumor tissue, collected before any cancer treatment. Source of these receptors: a male donor aged 60 or over with stage I lung adenocarcinoma.

In its sample, this clone ranks as large. V usage is TRBV25-1 and J usage is TRBJ1-1; the D gene is possibly TRBD1 (6 bases). Germline V gene data show CDR1 as MGHDK and CDR2 as SYGVNS. V shed 4 bases and J shed 7 bases, with 13 bases lying between them. CDR3 size: 13 residues. CDR3 bases: TGTGCCAGCAGTGGCAGGGGAGGAGATGAAGCTTTCTTT. This sequence encodes CASSGRGGDEAFF.

The chain joins TRBV11-3 to TRBJ2-1, with D unresolved. The germline V and J ends were trimmed by 5 bases and 3 bases, with 11 bases remaining between them. This CDR3 comprises 14 residues. Germline V gene lookup returns CDR1 SGHNT and CDR2 YENEEA. CDR3: CASSPERYYNEQFF. The CDR3 DNA reads as TGTGCCAGCAGCCCTGAACGTTACTACAATGAGCAGTTCTTC.

This clone was detected a few times. The rearrangement links TRBV19 to TRBJ1-1; tentative D call: TRBD1 (5 bases). This CDR3 has 15 residues. Germline CDR1 reads LNHDA; CDR2 reads SQIVND (reference sequence). Trimming removed 5 bases at V and 7 bases at J, with 20 bases between. For the CDR3, the DNA is TGTGCCAGTAGTTTACCTCAGGGCCAAAGCGGTGAAGCTTTCTTT. It yields the protein CASSLPQGQSGEAFF.

The chain carries TRBV9 and TRBJ1-6, with D unresolved. The CDR3 runs to 15 residues. Germline CDR1 reads SGDLS; CDR2 reads YYNGEE. Trimming removed 9 bases from V and 0 bases from J, with 13 bases in between. The CDR3 reads CATRPASSYNSPLHF. Written as DNA, the CDR3 is TGTGCCACCCGCCCGGCGAGCTCCTATAATTCACCCCTCCACTTT.

A few counts support this clone. The CDR3 here is CASSTGSSGNTIYF. CDR3 bases: TGTGCCAGCAGTACAGGGTCCTCTGGAAACACCATATATTTT. J is TRBJ1-3 and V is TRBV6-8; D possibly corresponds to TRBD1 (6 bases). The CDR3 is made up of 14 amino acids. CDR1 and CDR2 from the germline V gene are MNHGY and SAAAGT. The V gene lost 5 bases and the J gene lost 0 bases, with 8 bases spanning the gap.

The CDR3, as DNA: TGTGCCAGCAGTGCCCTCGGGGGTGAAGGAGATACGCAGTATTTT. It yields the protein CASSALGGEGDTQYF. V usage is TRBV6-8 and J usage is TRBJ2-3; D is perhaps TRBD2 (6 bases). CDR3 size: 15 residues. Per the germline V gene, CDR1 is MNHGY and CDR2 is SAAAGT. The ends were cut back, 5 bases at V and 5 bases at J, with 17 bases in the middle.

This chain links TRBV19 with TRBJ1-5; D call uncertain. The CDR3 is 14 residues long. Trimming left V 5 bases short and J 4 bases short, with 12 bases between. Germline-derived CDR1 and CDR2 are LNHDA and SQIVND (reference sequence). The chain's CDR3 is CASSLRLGNQPQHF. The CDR3 DNA is TGTGCCAGTAGTCTCCGACTGGGGAATCAGCCCCAGCATTTT.

This clone was observed a handful of times. The genes are TRBV11-3 and TRBJ1-6, with 9 positions matching TRBD1. The CDR3 length is 14 residues. Trimming took 5 bases from V and 14 from J; bases not matched to a gene: 10. CDR1 SGHNT and CDR2 YENEEA come from the germline V gene. CDR3 sequence (DNA): TGTGCCAGCAGCCCGGGACAGGGCGCGTCCGCCCTCCACTTT. This translates into CASSPGQGASALHF.